This T cell receptor beta chain is drawn from a study of T-cell memory formation after mild COVID-19. The CDR3 covers 16 residues. Germline-derived CDR1 and CDR2 are SGHTA and FQGNSA. Trimming cost V 4 bases and J 6 bases; bases outside gene matches: 15. Via MiXCR, TCRdb re-called the 5' RACE reads, giving one row per CDR3 protein. The sample consists of 550,000 to 650,000 distinct CDR3 sequences, 17% of them appearing once. Sequencing used PBMCs or a T cell subset sorted from them (not recorded which). This receptor was identified in an adult woman who had mild COVID-19 (a few samples of this study predate the infection). Cell type and time point are not known. The chain uses TRBV7-2 and TRBJ2-7; 7 bases map to TRBD2. The CDR3 DNA is TGTGCCAGCAGCTGGAACCGGGCGGGAGCCCCCAGCGAGCAGTACTTC. It yields the protein CASSWNRAGAPSEQYF.